This T cell receptor beta chain came from a study of blood T cells in healthy people across ages. Points from the study as a whole: Age brought a roughly linear fall in TCR beta diversity measured per million T cells.

This CDR3 region has 13 residues. Germline V CDR1 and CDR2: SGHAT, FQNNGV. Trimming pared 5 bases from V and 3 bases from J, leaving 10 bases between. Isolation of PBMCs gave at least 6.5 million cells per sample. Extracted total RNA amounted to at least 5.5 micrograms for each sample. A second PCR, run for about 7 to 11 cycles, used a sample-barcoded 5' primer plus a J-beta primer mix. Each of the cDNA molecules was tagged by a template-switch adaptor with 12 random nucleotides. MiXCR was run by TCRdb on the 5' RACE reads, yielding one entry per CDR3 protein. Among some 700,000 distinct CDR3 sequences listed, roughly 44% were seen once. In regard to this clonotype: As yet, its antigen is unknown.

The specimen sequenced was blood. The TCR comes from a woman aged 55-70 years in good health. The V call is TRBV11-2, the J call TRBJ1-2; D uncertain. The DNA of the CDR3 is TGTGCCAGCAGCCCCCAGGTTGACTATGGCTACACCTTC. Amino acids: CASSPQVDYGYTF.